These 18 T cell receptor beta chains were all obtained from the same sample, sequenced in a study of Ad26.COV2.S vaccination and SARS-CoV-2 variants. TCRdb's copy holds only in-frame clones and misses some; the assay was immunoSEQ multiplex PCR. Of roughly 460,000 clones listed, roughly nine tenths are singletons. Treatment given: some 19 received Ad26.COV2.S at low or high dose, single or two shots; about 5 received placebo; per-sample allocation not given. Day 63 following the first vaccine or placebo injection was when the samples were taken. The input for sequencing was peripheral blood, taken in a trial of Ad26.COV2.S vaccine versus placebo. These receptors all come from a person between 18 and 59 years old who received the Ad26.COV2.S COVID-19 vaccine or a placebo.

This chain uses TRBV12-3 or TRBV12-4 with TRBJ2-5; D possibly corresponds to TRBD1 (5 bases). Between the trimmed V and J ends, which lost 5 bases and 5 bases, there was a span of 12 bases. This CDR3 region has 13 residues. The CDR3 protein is CASSPYRRETQYF. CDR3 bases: TGTGCCAGCAGTCCCTACAGGCGGGAGACCCAGTACTTC.

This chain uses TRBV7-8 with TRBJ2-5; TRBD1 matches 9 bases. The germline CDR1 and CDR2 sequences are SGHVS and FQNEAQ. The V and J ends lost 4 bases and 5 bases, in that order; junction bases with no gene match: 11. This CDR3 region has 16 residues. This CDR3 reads CASSSQNRGLKETQYF. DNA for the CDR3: TGTGCCAGCAGCTCACAGAACAGGGGGCTAAAGGAGACCCAGTACTTC.

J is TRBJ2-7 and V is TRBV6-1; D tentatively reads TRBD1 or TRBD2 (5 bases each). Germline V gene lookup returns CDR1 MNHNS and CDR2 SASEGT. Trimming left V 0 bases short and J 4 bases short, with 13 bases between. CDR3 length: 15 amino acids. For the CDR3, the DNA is TGTGCCAGCAGTGAAGCTCCGGGACGGACGTACGAGCAGTACTTC. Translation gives CASSEAPGRTYEQYF.

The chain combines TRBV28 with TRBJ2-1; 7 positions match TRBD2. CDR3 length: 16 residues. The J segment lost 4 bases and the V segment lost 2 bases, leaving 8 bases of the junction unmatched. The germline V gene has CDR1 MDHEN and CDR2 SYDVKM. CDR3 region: CASSLSGMGLYNEQFF. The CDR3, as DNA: TGTGCCAGCAGTTTAAGCGGGATGGGACTTTACAATGAGCAGTTCTTC.

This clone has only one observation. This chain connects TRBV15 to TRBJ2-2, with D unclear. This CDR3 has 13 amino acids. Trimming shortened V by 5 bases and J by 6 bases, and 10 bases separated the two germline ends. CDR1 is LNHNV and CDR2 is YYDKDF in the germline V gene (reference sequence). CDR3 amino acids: CATSQRLSGELFF. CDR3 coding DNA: TGTGCCACCAGCCAAAGGCTGTCCGGGGAGCTGTTTTTT.

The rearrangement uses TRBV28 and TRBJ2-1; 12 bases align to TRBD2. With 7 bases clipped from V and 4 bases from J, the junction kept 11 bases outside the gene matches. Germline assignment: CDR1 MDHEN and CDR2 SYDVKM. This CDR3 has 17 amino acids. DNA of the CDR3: TGTGCCAGCACCATAGGACTAGCGGGATCGCGGTACAATGAGCAGTTCTTC. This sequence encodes CASTIGLAGSRYNEQFF.

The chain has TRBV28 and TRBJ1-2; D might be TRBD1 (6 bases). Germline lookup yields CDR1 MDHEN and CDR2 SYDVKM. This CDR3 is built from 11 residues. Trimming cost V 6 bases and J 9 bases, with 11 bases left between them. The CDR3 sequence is CASRTGQRYTF. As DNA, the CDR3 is TGTGCCAGCAGAACAGGACAGCGCTACACCTTC.

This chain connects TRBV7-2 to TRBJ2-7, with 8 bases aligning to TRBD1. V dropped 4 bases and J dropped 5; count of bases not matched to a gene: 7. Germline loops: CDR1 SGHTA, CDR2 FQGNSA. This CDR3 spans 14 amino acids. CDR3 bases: TGTGCCAGCAGCTACGGACAGGGATCCAACGAGCAGTACTTC. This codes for CASSYGQGSNEQYF.

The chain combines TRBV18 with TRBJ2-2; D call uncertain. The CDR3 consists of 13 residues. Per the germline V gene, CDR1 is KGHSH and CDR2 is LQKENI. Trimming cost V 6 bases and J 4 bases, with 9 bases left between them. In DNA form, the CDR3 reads TGTGCCAGCTCGCACACGAGCACCGGGGAGCTGTTTTTT. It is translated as CASSHTSTGELFF.

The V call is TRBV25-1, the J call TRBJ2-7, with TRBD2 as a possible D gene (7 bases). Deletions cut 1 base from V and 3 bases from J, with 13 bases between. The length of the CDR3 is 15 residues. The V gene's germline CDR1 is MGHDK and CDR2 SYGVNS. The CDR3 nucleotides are TGTGCCAGCAGTGAATTGGGGGGGGGCCTCTACGAGCAGTACTTC. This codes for CASSELGGGLYEQYF.

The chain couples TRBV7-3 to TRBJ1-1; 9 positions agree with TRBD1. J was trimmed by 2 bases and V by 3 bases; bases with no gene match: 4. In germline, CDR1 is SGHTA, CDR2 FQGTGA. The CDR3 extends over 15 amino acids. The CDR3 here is CASSLTGGANTEAFF. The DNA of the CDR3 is TGTGCCAGCAGCTTGACAGGGGGGGCAAACACTGAAGCTTTCTTT.

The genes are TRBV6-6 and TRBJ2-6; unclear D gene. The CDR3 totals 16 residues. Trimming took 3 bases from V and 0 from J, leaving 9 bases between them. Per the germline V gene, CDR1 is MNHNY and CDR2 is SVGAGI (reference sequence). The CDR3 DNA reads TGTGCCAGCAGTTATGATTCGGGCTCTGGGGCCAACGTCCTGACTTTC. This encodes CASSYDSGSGANVLTF.

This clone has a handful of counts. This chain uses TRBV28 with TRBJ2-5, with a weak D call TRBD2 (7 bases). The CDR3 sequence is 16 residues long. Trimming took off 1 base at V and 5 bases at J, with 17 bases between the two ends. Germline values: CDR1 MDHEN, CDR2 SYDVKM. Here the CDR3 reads CASSLSAPGGRETQYF. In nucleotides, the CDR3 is TGTGCCAGCAGTTTATCGGCCCCGGGGGGCCGGGAGACCCAGTACTTC.

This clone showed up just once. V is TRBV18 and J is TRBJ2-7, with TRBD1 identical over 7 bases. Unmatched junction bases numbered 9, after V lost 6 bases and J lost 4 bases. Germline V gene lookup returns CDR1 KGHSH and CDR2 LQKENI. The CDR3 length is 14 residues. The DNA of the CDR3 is TGTGCCAGCTCTCACGGGACAGAAAAATACGAGCAGTACTTC. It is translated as CASSHGTEKYEQYF.

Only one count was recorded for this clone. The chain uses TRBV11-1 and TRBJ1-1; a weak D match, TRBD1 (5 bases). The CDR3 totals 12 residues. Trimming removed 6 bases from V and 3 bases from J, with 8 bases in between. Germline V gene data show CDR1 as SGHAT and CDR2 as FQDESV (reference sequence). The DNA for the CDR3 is TGTGCCAGCAGGAGAGGGGACACTGAAGCTTTCTTT. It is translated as CASRRGDTEAFF. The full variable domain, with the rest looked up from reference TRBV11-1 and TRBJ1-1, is EAEVAQSPRYKITEKSQAVAFWCDPISGHATLYWYRQILGQGPELLVQFQDESVVDDSQLPKDRFSAERLKGVDSTLKIQPAELGDSAMYLCASRRGDTEAFFGQGTRLTVV.

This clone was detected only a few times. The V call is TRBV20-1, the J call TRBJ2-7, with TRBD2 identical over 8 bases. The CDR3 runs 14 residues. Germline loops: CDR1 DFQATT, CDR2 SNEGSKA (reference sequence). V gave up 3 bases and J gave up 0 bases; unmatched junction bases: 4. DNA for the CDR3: TGCAGTGCTAGTCTCAGCGGGAGCTCCTACGAGCAGTACTTC. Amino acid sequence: CSASLSGSSYEQYF.

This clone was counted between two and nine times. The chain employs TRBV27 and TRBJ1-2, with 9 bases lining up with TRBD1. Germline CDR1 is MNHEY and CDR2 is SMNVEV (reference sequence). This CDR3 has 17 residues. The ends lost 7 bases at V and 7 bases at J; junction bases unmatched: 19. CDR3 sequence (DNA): TGTGCCAGCACCCGAGGGACAGGGAAGGCCAGTTGGGCTGGCTACACCTTC. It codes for CASTRGTGKASWAGYTF.

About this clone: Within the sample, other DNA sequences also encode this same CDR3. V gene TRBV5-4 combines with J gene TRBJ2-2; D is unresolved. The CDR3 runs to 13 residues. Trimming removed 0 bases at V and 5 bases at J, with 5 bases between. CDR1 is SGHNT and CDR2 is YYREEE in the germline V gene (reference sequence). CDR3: CASSLGGTGELFF. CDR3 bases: TGTGCCAGCAGCTTGGGTGGGACCGGGGAGCTGTTTTTT.